Presented here are 24 T cell receptor beta chains from one specimen sequenced in a study of T cells expressing NK-cell markers. TCRdb re-called the 5' RACE reads and shows each CDR3 protein once, DNA omitted. The sample holds roughly 110,000 distinct CDR3 sequences. Sequencing was carried out using blood T cells: a sorted CD56 or NKG2C T cell subset, CD4+ or CD8+ T cells, or bulk PBMC T cells (not recorded which). The receptors were sampled from a woman aged 18 to 75 in good health.

The CDR3 sequence is CASSVGQTYEQYF. V usage is TRBV9 and J usage is TRBJ2-7; TCRdb's assignment of TRBD1 cannot be checked, as there is no DNA. CDR3 length equals 13 residues. CDR1 and CDR2 (germline): SGDLS, YYNGEE.

The chain combines TRBV27 with TRBJ2-3; with no DNA, the TCRdb D assignment of TRBD1 cannot be verified. This CDR3 is 17 amino acids long. CDR1 is MNHEY, CDR2 SMNVEV, per germline (reference sequence). The CDR3 region is CASSQPVGTGGTDTQYF.

This sequence joins TRBV12-3 or TRBV12-4 and TRBJ1-2. This CDR3 comprises 15 residues. CDR3 region: CASTRPELARYGYTF.

The CDR3 here is CSARDQLGNADTQYF. The V and J genes are TRBV20-1 and TRBJ2-3; TCRdb lists TRBD2, though no DNA is available to test this call. CDR1 DFQATT and CDR2 SNEGSKA come from the germline V gene (reference sequence). The CDR3 is made up of 15 amino acids.

The rearrangement links TRBV9 to TRBJ1-2; TCRdb reports TRBD1, a call that lacks DNA to check it against. Germline assignment: CDR1 SGDLS and CDR2 YYNGEE. This CDR3 comprises 15 residues. The CDR3 sequence: CASSVAVSGAYGYTF.

This chain connects TRBV9 to TRBJ1-1. Germline CDR1 SGDLS, CDR2 YYNGEE. This CDR3 comprises 15 residues. The CDR3 is CASSVGPRASTEAFF.

The chain uses TRBV7-3 and TRBJ2-1; TCRdb selects TRBD1, and the lack of DNA leaves this call unchecked. Germline CDR1 and CDR2: SGHTA and FQGTGA. The CDR3 is 16 residues long. CDR3 sequence: CASSFTAGASYNEQFF.

V is TRBV29-1 and J is TRBJ2-7; the TCRdb call, TRBD2, lacks DNA for checking. Germline-derived CDR1 and CDR2 are SQVTM and ANQGSEA. The CDR3 length is 13 residues. The CDR3 spells CSVVDYLSYEQYF.

This chain uses TRBV9 with TRBJ2-3; no DNA is available, so the TRBD2 call from TCRdb remains unchecked. Germline V lookup: CDR1 SGDLS, CDR2 YYNGEE. This CDR3 comprises 16 residues. The CDR3 loop reads CASSERSGTSTDTQYF.

This chain uses TRBV6-4 with TRBJ2-7; TCRdb returns TRBD1, unconfirmable since there is no DNA. There are 13 residues in the CDR3. Germline V lookup: CDR1 MRHNA, CDR2 SNTAGT. This CDR3 reads CASSEGASYEQYF.

V usage is TRBV7-9 and J usage is TRBJ2-1; TCRdb indicates TRBD2, and absent DNA this call remains unverified. CDR3 length equals 15 residues. The germline V gene has CDR1 SEHNR and CDR2 FQNEAQ (reference sequence). CDR3 protein: CASSKVAGGGNEQFF.

This chain links TRBV19 with TRBJ1-4; TCRdb designates TRBD1, a call that cannot be tested without DNA. CDR3 length equals 15 residues. Germline CDR1 reads LNHDA; CDR2 reads SQIVND (reference sequence). CDR3 protein: CASSLWTGANEKLFF. The full variable domain, its missing parts supplied by reference TRBV19 and TRBJ1-4, is DGGITQSPKYLFRKEGQNVTLSCEQNLNHDAMYWYRQDPGQGLRLIYYSQIVNDFQKGDIAEGYSVSREKKESFPLTVTSAQKNPTAFYLCASSLWTGANEKLFFGSGTQLSVL.

This rearrangement joins TRBV20-1 to TRBJ2-7. The germline gives CDR1 DFQATT, CDR2 SNEGSKA (reference sequence). The CDR3 sequence is 13 residues long. This chain's CDR3 is CSARSDRSYEQYF.

V and J are TRBV7-9 and TRBJ2-7; as DNA is missing, the TRBD1 call by TCRdb cannot be tested. Germline CDR1 reads SEHNR; CDR2 reads FQNEAQ (reference sequence). The CDR3 loop spans 11 amino acids. The chain's CDR3 is CASSPGRSDSF.

The chain carries TRBV6-1 and TRBJ2-1; TCRdb selects TRBD2, and the lack of DNA leaves this call unchecked. Looked up from germline, CDR1 is MNHNS and CDR2 is SASEGT. This CDR3 region has 19 residues. CDR3 sequence reads: CASSAQGLAGAPPYNEQFF.

The rearrangement uses TRBV21-1 and TRBJ2-3; no DNA is available, so the TRBD1 call from TCRdb remains unchecked. TRBV21-1 is shown as a pseudogene. The length of the CDR3 is 16 residues. CDR3 residues: CASSKATGTDTDTQYF.

The chain carries TRBV6-1 and TRBJ2-7; the D gene TCRdb calls, TRBD1, cannot be checked with no DNA. Germline CDR1 is MNHNS and CDR2 is SASEGT. This CDR3 region has 15 residues. The CDR3 reads CASSEVETGDYEQYF.

Here the CDR3 reads CASSLDVRGFSGNTIYF. V is TRBV11-3 and J is TRBJ1-3. This CDR3 comprises 17 residues. CDR1 is SGHNT and CDR2 is YENEEA in the germline V gene.

V is TRBV27 and J is TRBJ1-5; the TRBD1 assignment by TCRdb is unverifiable without DNA. This CDR3 has 16 amino acids. CDR1 MNHEY and CDR2 SMNVEV come from the germline V gene (reference sequence). This chain's CDR3 is CASSSSGQYSNQPQHF.

The chain couples TRBV12-3 or TRBV12-4 to TRBJ2-1. The CDR3 extends over 14 amino acids. The CDR3 loop reads CASNLAGYNNEQFF.

The chain combines TRBV19 with TRBJ1-2. Per germline, CDR1 LNHDA and CDR2 SQIVND (reference sequence). This CDR3 is built from 12 residues. This CDR3 is CASADSNYGYTF.

This chain uses TRBV6-5 with TRBJ1-4; absent DNA, TCRdb's TRBD1 call cannot be checked. The germline gives CDR1 MNHEY, CDR2 SVGAGI. The CDR3 is made up of 16 amino acids. The CDR3 protein is CASSYGTGDQDEKLFF.

V and J are TRBV27 and TRBJ2-1; TCRdb reports TRBD2, a call that lacks DNA to check it against. The CDR3 covers 15 residues. Germline V gene lookup returns CDR1 MNHEY and CDR2 SMNVEV (reference sequence). The CDR3 is CASSQAGGPFNEQFF.

The chain joins TRBV5-6 to TRBJ2-2; no DNA is available, so the TRBD1 call from TCRdb remains unchecked. The CDR3 sequence is 15 residues long. In germline, CDR1 is SGHDT, CDR2 YYEEEE. This chain's CDR3 is CASSLTGANTGELFF.